This T cell receptor (beta chain) appears in the sequencing data of a study of early T cells in non-severe SARS-CoV-2 infection. Background on the study: Unsorted whole blood bulk RNA was sequenced, with unpaired chains.

TCRdb analysed the 5' RACE reads with MiXCR anew, one entry per CDR3 protein. The sample carries 65,000 to 90,000 distinct CDR3 sequences, 10% to 15% recorded once. This clonotype was observed a handful of times. Its specificity is not known. CDR1 MNHEY and CDR2 SMNVEV come from the germline V gene (reference sequence). There are 18 residues in the CDR3. The junction had 9 bases not matched to a gene; V was cut back by 0 bases and J by 2 bases. Study-wide points: A preference for anti-spike CD8 responses marked VDJdb matching, which missed private and CD4 specificities.

This clonotype was sampled from an adult who was a healthcare worker with PCR-confirmed SARS-CoV-2 infection or an uninfected control (not recorded which). The sequencing sample was made of whole blood. V and J are TRBV27 and TRBJ2-2, with TRBD1 matching over 7 bases. CDR3 protein: CASSLSLGTALNTGELFF. The CDR3 nucleotides read TGTGCCAGCAGTTTATCGCTGGGGACAGCCCTTAACACCGGGGAGCTGTTTTTT.